This entry lists 4 T cell receptor beta chains sequenced from one sample in a study of T cells in tuberculosis. Documented time point: new active TB diagnosis, blood taken before or within 7 days of starting treatment. The table came from immunoSEQ multiplex PCR; TCRdb's copy has only in-frame clones and leaves some out. Of more than 30,000 clones in the sample, roughly 83% were seen once. Sequencing was performed on PBMCs, taken at tuberculosis diagnosis. These receptors originate from an adult with tuberculosis.

The count of this clone is one. The chain uses TRBV5-1 and TRBJ1-2; a possible D gene is TRBD1 (5 bases). The germline CDR1 and CDR2 sequences are SGHRS and YFSETQ. V lost 2 bases and J lost 8, with 16 bases in between. The CDR3 is 14 amino acids. In DNA form, the CDR3 reads TGCGCCAGCAGCTTTGGGAAGTCTCGGGGGGGCTACACCTTC. Translated, it gives CASSFGKSRGGYTF.

This sequence joins TRBV21-1 and TRBJ2-5; the table's TRBD1 call for D was not verified on the DNA. TRBV21-1 is given as a pseudogene. The CDR3 totals 15 residues. CDR3 residues: CASIGGVQGQETQYF. CDR3 nucleotides: TGTGCCAGCATAGGTGGGGTCCAGGGGCAAGAGACCCAGTACTTC.

The genes are TRBV28 and TRBJ2-7; D may be TRBD1 (5 bases). The germline V gene encodes CDR1 MDHEN and CDR2 SYDVKM. Trimming pared 2 bases from V and 6 bases from J, leaving 14 bases between. CDR3 length: 14 residues. Written as DNA, the CDR3 is TGTGCCAGCAGTTTAGAGATAATAAGGGGCGAGCAGTACTTC. It specifies CASSLEIIRGEQYF. Full variable domain (missing parts from reference TRBV28 and TRBJ2-7): DVKVTQSSRYLVKRTGEKVFLECVQDMDHENMFWYRQDPGLGLRLIYFSYDVKMKEKGDIPEGYSVSREKKERFSLILESASTNQTSMYLCASSLEIIRGEQYFGPGTRLTVT.

The gene calls are TRBV13 and TRBJ2-7; TRBD2 matches 15 bases. The germline gives CDR1 PRHDT, CDR2 FYEKMQ (reference sequence). The CDR3 has 18 amino acids. V shed 5 bases, J shed 1 base, and the junction held 9 bases outside the gene matches. The DNA for the CDR3 is TGTGCCAGCAGCAGAATCGGGACTAGCGGGGGGTTTTCCTACGAGCAGTACTTC. Translating it yields CASSRIGTSGGFSYEQYF.